A single sample is the source of the 17 T cell receptor beta chains below, sequenced in a study of control samples from healthy donors and cancer patients. Sequencing was performed with immunoSEQ multiplex PCR; in TCRdb, only in-frame clones are kept and a portion is missing. The sample lists 130,000 or so clones, nearly 90% occurring once. Sequencing was performed on blood. The receptors come from a man aged 50 to 60 in good health.

In its sample, this clone is medium-sized. The chain employs TRBV5-1 and TRBJ2-7; D not certain. The CDR3 has 14 residues. V lost 0 bases to trimming and J lost 5 bases, with 12 bases between them. Looked up from germline, CDR1 is SGHRS and CDR2 is YFSETQ. The CDR3 is CASSLVSGNHEQYF. The DNA of the CDR3 is TGCGCCAGCAGCTTGGTGTCAGGCAACCACGAGCAGTACTTC.

This clone appeared a few times. V is TRBV7-3 and J is TRBJ2-3; a possible D gene is TRBD1 (5 bases). V lost 0 bases to trimming and J lost 0 bases, with 10 bases between them. Germline V gives CDR1 SGHTA, CDR2 FQGTGA. The CDR3 loop spans 16 amino acids. Here the CDR3 DNA reads TGTGCCAGCAGCTTAACGGGGCCAGCTAGCACAGATACGCAGTATTTT. Its translation is CASSLTGPASTDTQYF.

This clone showed up just once. V usage is TRBV5-4 and J usage is TRBJ2-1, with a weak D call TRBD1 (6 bases). Germline V gene lookup returns CDR1 SGHNT and CDR2 YYREEE (reference sequence). The V gene lost 2 bases and the J gene lost 4 bases, with 16 bases spanning the gap. The length of the CDR3 is 16 residues. The CDR3 region has the DNA TGTGCCAGCAGCTTAAACAGGGCTGTCCCTTACAATGAGCAGTTCTTC. Its translation is CASSLNRAVPYNEQFF.

CDR3 coding DNA: TGTGCCAGCAGCCGACCGGGACAGGGGGCCGGCACTGAAGCTTTCTTT. This codes for CASSRPGQGAGTEAFF. The V and J genes are TRBV28 and TRBJ1-1, with TRBD1 identical over 12 bases. Germline CDR1 reads MDHEN; CDR2 reads SYDVKM. There are 16 residues in the CDR3. With V trimmed by 6 bases and J by 4 bases, 9 bases remained unmatched. Full variable domain (remainder filled in from reference TRBV28 and TRBJ1-1): DVKVTQSSRYLVKRTGEKVFLECVQDMDHENMFWYRQDPGLGLRLIYFSYDVKMKEKGDIPEGYSVSREKKERFSLILESASTNQTSMYLCASSRPGQGAGTEAFFGQGTRLTVV.

The chain recombines TRBV6-5 with TRBJ1-1; 7 bases line up with TRBD1. Trimming cost V 6 bases and J 7 bases; bases outside gene matches: 11. From germline, CDR1 is MNHEY and CDR2 SVGAGI. The length of the CDR3 is 14 residues. Here the CDR3 reads CASRADRLRFEAFF. The DNA for the CDR3 is TGTGCCAGCAGGGCGGACAGGTTACGATTTGAAGCTTTCTTT.

This clone appeared once. The chain carries TRBV5-1 and TRBJ1-5, with TRBD1 matching over 9 bases. The CDR3 totals 15 residues. The germline CDR1 and CDR2 sequences are SGHRS and YFSETQ. With V trimmed by 0 bases and J by 6 bases, 4 bases remained unmatched. The CDR3 DNA follows: TGCGCCAGCAGCTTGGGGGACAGGGAAGGTCAGCCCCAGCATTTT. Residues: CASSLGDREGQPQHF.

The rearrangement uses TRBV7-9 and TRBJ2-1; D may be TRBD2 (5 bases). The CDR3 extends over 12 amino acids. V lost 3 bases, J lost 5 bases, and 5 bases lay in between. CDR1 and CDR2 (germline): SEHNR, FQNEAQ (reference sequence). Here the CDR3 reads CASSFGNNEQFF. CDR3 in DNA: TGTGCCAGCAGCTTCGGGAACAATGAGCAGTTCTTC.

This rearrangement joins TRBV14 to TRBJ1-4; 7 bases fit TRBD1. V shed 2 bases, J shed 0 bases, and the junction held 3 bases outside the gene matches. CDR1 and CDR2 (germline): SGHDN, FVKESK. There are 16 residues in the CDR3. The CDR3 region has the DNA TGTGCCAGCAGCCAACGACAGGGCGCAACTAATGAAAAACTGTTTTTT. It encodes CASSQRQGATNEKLFF.

The V gene is TRBV18, the J gene TRBJ2-7, with a tentative D call TRBD2 (7 bases). This CDR3 has 14 residues. Germline V gene sequence: CDR1 KGHSH, CDR2 LQKENI. V lost 3 bases to trimming and J lost 2 bases, with 11 bases between them. CDR3 nucleotides: TGTGCCAGCTCACCCGGAGGGGGGGCCTACGAGCAGTACTTC. Translating gives CASSPGGGAYEQYF.

The chain carries TRBV2 and TRBJ1-5, with D tentatively TRBD1 (5 bases). V was clipped by 1 base and J by 5 bases, with 6 bases between them. This CDR3 is 13 amino acids long. Germline lookup yields CDR1 SNHLY and CDR2 FYNNEI. The CDR3 spells CASSEVGDQPQHF. The CDR3 DNA reads as TGTGCCAGCAGTGAAGTGGGGGATCAGCCCCAGCATTTT.

The rearrangement joins TRBV5-1 to TRBJ1-4, with D unresolved. The CDR3 is 14 residues long. Between the trimmed V and J ends, which lost 0 bases and 8 bases, there was a span of 11 bases. Germline V lookup: CDR1 SGHRS, CDR2 YFSETQ. This chain's CDR3 is CASSLARGMEKLFF. The CDR3 DNA sequence: TGCGCCAGCAGCTTGGCCCGGGGAATGGAAAAACTGTTTTTT.

The chain uses TRBV9 and TRBJ1-4, with 9 bases identical to TRBD1. The CDR3 contains 15 residues. The V and J ends lost 3 bases and 4 bases, in that order; junction bases with no gene match: 4. Germline V gene data show CDR1 as SGDLS and CDR2 as YYNGEE. The CDR3, as DNA: TGTGCCAGCAGCGAACAGGGGGCCCTTAATGAAAAACTGTTTTTT. It yields the protein CASSEQGALNEKLFF.

The genes are TRBV5-4 and TRBJ2-7; a weak D match, TRBD2 (5 bases). The CDR3 loop spans 13 amino acids. V lost 7 bases and J lost 0, with 11 bases in between. Germline lookup yields CDR1 SGHNT and CDR2 YYREEE (reference sequence). In nucleotides, the CDR3 is TGTGCCAGCGAGCCTAGCCGCTCCTACGAGCAGTACTTC. This gives the protein CASEPSRSYEQYF.

CDR3 nucleotides: TGTGCCAGTAGTATAGGCAGGGGTGCTGAAGCTTTCTTT. Amino acids: CASSIGRGAEAFF. This sequence joins TRBV19 and TRBJ1-1; TRBD1 might be the D (6 bases). Trimming pared 1 base from V and 6 bases from J, leaving 9 bases between. Germline lookup yields CDR1 LNHDA and CDR2 SQIVND (reference sequence). The CDR3 runs 13 residues.

The rearrangement joins TRBV5-6 to TRBJ2-1; tentative D call: TRBD1 (6 bases). Trimming shortened V by 2 bases and J by 5 bases, and 11 bases separated the two germline ends. Germline V gene data show CDR1 as SGHDT and CDR2 as YYEEEE. The CDR3 sequence is 14 residues long. CDR3 nucleotide sequence: TGTGCCAGCAGCTTTGGACAGCCGGACAATGAGCAGTTCTTC. The encoded protein is CASSFGQPDNEQFF. The whole variable domain, filled in from reference TRBV5-6 and TRBJ2-1, reads DAGVTQSPTHLIKTRGQQVTLRCSPKSGHDTVSWYQQALGQGPQFIFQYYEEEERQRGNFPDRFSGHQFPNYSSELNVNALLLGDSALYLCASSFGQPDNEQFFGPGTRLTVL.

This chain links TRBV5-4 with TRBJ2-6; D gene uncertain. The CDR3 has 16 residues. The germline gives CDR1 SGHNT, CDR2 YYREEE (reference sequence). V shed 0 bases and J shed 0 bases, with 7 bases lying between them. For the CDR3, the DNA is TGTGCCAGCAGCTTGGCTAGTCGCTCTGGGGCCAACGTCCTGACTTTC. Amino acid sequence: CASSLASRSGANVLTF.

The genes are TRBV24-1 and TRBJ2-1; unclear D gene. This CDR3 comprises 14 residues. Deletions cut 4 bases from V and 2 bases from J, with 8 bases between. Germline V gene sequence: CDR1 KGHDR, CDR2 SFDVKD. In DNA form, the CDR3 reads TGTGCCACCAGTGAATCCAGCCCCTACAATGAGCAGTTCTTC. This sequence encodes CATSESSPYNEQFF.